The present TCR beta chain was sequenced within a study of shared clonotypes between healthy human individuals. Notes on the study in general: Clonotypes shared by all four donors outscored non-shared clonotypes in generation probability.

The authors ran the assay at deep level. Splitting of each subset's genomic DNA was done evenly across several immunoSEQ plates. Libraries were prepared by immunoSEQ multiplex PCR; TCRdb keeps only in-frame clonotypes and omits some of them. Among over 800,000 clones listed, 80% to 95% were seen once. On this clone: Its target is not known.

V was clipped by 5 bases and J by 8 bases, with 19 bases between them. Germline CDR1 is MNHEY and CDR2 is SVGAGI. This CDR3 spans 15 amino acids. Naive CD8 cells comprised CD45RO-negative, CCR7-positively selected cells, excluding terminally differentiated effector memory CD45RA+ cells. Input material: naive CD8+ T cells sorted from blood. The chain is built from TRBV6-5 and TRBJ2-1, with D possibly being TRBD1 (6 bases). This TCR came from a young man in good health. The CDR3 DNA sequence: TGTGCCAGCAGTCCATTTCTGGGGACATTGCATGAGCAGTTCTTC. Translation: CASSPFLGTLHEQFF.